The source of this T cell receptor beta chain is a study of blood T cell repertoires in COVID-19 (dated by TCRdb to the early 2020s). In the study overall: Collaborator samples came from the United States, Italy and Spain and covered acute and convalescent phases of COVID-19. The repertoires were released in a freely available public database intended as a resource for research on the immune response to SARS-CoV-2. Nearly every sample came with metadata listing a de-identified subject ID, COVID-19 status, age in years and sex. The dataset comprised deeply sampled blood TCRbeta repertoires from subjects exposed to, actively infected with, or recovered from COVID-19. Where HLA class I and class II types were available, the types were taken from metadata supplied by the sample provider, not from assay-based typing. The samples were drawn from the first 160 participants of the ongoing ImmuneRACE study and from some 1,300 subjects provided by 6 global collaborators. The prospective study material was composed of cDNA or gDNA derived from T cells, B-cell-depleted T cells, or PBMCs.

The CDR3 has 13 amino acids, counting the end cysteine and phenylalanine. The read is trimmed to its CDR3 DNA, 39 bases read in frame from base 1. The V end loses 4 bases and the J end loses 4 bases, and a stretch of 10 bases separates them. CDR1 and CDR2 are drawn from the germline V gene (reference sequence): LGHDT, YNNKEL. The count of this clone is one. Its antigen is unknown. One base away there is no much larger clone; base qualities are not given. TCRbeta CDR3 regions were amplified from genomic DNA by means of the immunoSEQ Assay, a bias-controlled multiplex PCR. On the study's bioinformatics: The number of nucleated cells in each sample was estimated from the amplification of reference gene primers within the assay. To quantify the absolute abundance of each unique TCRbeta CDR3 rearrangement, sequence reads were collapsed and filtered. For each sample, productive Simpson clonality was calculated by taking the square root of Simpson's diversity index across productive rearrangements. As stored in TCRdb, this immuneACCESS dataset retains in-frame rearrangements with V and J assigned. A fraction of the clones does not appear; measured against another copy, unresolved V genes explain less than half of the discrepancy, and the remainder lacks a known reason. For V, J and clone size, that table is used; D and trimming come from the DNA. In this sample the table shows around 50,000 clones, 90% of which occur a single time. Of the sample, around 5% falls within the top ten clones.

Overall study outcomes, separate from this receptor: Clinical and demographic metadata were provided uncurated, with the amount varying by source and participant.

Collaborating institutions collected whole blood in K2EDTA tubes following their own protocols. For TCRbeta analysis, collaborators shipped samples in one of three forms: frozen whole blood, isolated PBMCs, or DNA extracted from either of those sample types. Sequencing input: peripheral blood. The sequence is built from TRBV3-1 (or the pseudogene TRBV3-2) and TRBJ1-1, with the D segment identity uncertain. The clonotype comes from a man aged 65 to 79 with acute or convalescent COVID-19. The CDR3 protein is CASSPRVITEAFF. The bases are TGTGCCAGCAGCCCCCGGGTAATCACTGAAGCTTTCTTT.